The T cell receptor (beta chain) described here comes from a study of shared clonotypes between healthy human individuals. The CDR3 has 15 amino acids. Germline V gene lookup returns CDR1 WSHSY and CDR2 SAAADI. V was cut by 10 bases and J by 3 bases, with 19 bases left in between. Produced via immunoSEQ multiplex PCR; TCRdb's table is partial and in-frame only. The data show some 2.3 million clones, more than 80% seen once. Study-wide findings and caveats: Donors were few, which limited the genetic and exposure-history diversity represented. Unshared clonotypes carried lower generation probabilities than those common to all four donors. Four donors shared about 4.5% of their naive CD4 clonotypes.

Regarding this clone: Its antigen is currently unknown.

Naive CD45RA+ and memory CD45RA-negative subsets were split from CD4+ cells. The material sequenced was naive CD4+ T cells from PBMCs. Subset indicated: CD45RA+ positively selected. The source is a man younger than 30 in good health. Some clones in this sample may be carry-over from other donors' samples. J is TRBJ1-5 and V is TRBV10-2; D might be TRBD1 (6 bases). CDR3 amino acids: CATSLEQGVNQPQHF. In DNA, the CDR3 is TGCGCCACGAGCCTGGAACAGGGAGTCAATCAGCCCCAGCATTTT.